The entry that follows covers one T cell receptor (beta chain) sequence. Profiled with immunoSEQ multiplex PCR; TCRdb holds only in-frame clones, not every one. The top ten clones hold roughly a sixth of a sample with over 85,000 clones, around 88% of them seen once. The CDR3 length is 16 residues. V was clipped by 3 bases and J by 1 base; unmatched bases: 7. CDR1 is SGHRS and CDR2 is YFSETQ in the germline V gene. These data originate in a study of blood T cell repertoires in COVID-19. The specimen sequenced was peripheral blood. This chain connects TRBV5-1 to TRBJ2-3; 8 positions match TRBD2. The source of this sequence is a woman older than 75 with acute or convalescent COVID-19. The DNA of the CDR3 is TGCGCCAGCAGCTGGACCCCGGGACTAGGCACAGATACGCAGTATTTT. As protein: CASSWTPGLGTDTQYF.